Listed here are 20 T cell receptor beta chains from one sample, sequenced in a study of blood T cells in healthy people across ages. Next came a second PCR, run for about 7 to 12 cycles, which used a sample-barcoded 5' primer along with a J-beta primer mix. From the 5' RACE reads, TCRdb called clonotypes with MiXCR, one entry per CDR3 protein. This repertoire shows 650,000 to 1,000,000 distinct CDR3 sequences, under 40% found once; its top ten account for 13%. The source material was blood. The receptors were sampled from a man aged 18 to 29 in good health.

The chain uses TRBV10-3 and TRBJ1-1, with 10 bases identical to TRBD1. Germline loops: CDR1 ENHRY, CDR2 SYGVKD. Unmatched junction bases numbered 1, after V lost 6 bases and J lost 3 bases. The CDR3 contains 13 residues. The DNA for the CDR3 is TGTGCCATCAGGGGGACAGGGGACACTGAAGCTTTCTTT. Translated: CAIRGTGDTEAFF.

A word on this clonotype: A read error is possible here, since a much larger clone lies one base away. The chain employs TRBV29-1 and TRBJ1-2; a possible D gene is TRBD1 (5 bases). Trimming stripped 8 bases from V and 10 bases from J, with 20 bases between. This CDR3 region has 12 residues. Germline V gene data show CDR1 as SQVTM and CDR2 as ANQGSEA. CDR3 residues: CSFGRGGPDYTF. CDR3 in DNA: TGCAGCTTTGGGAGGGGAGGACCTGACTACACCTTC.

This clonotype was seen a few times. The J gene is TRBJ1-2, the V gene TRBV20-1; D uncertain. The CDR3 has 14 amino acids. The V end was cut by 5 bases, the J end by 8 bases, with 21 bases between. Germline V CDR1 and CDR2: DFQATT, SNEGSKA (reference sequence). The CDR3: CSALTGREPRGYTF. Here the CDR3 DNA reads TGCAGTGCTCTGACCGGCCGTGAACCCAGGGGCTACACCTTC.

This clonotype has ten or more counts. The CDR3, as DNA: TGTGCCAGCAGCTTAGAGACAGGGTCCTACACCTTC. Encoded protein: CASSLETGSYTF. The gene calls are TRBV7-2 and TRBJ1-2; 7 nucleotides agree with TRBD1. V lost 1 base and J lost 10; bases outside the gene matches: 3. Germline V gene sequence: CDR1 SGHTA, CDR2 FQGNSA. The CDR3 is made up of 12 amino acids. Drawing the rest from reference TRBV7-2 and TRBJ1-2, the complete variable domain is GAGVSQSPSNKVTEKGKDVELRCDPISGHTALYWYRQSLGQGLEFLIYFQGNSAPDKSGLPSDRFSAERTGGSVSTLTIQRTQQEDSAVYLCASSLETGSYTFGSGTRLTVV.

The CDR3 nucleotides are TGTGCCAGCAGCCCCGGTGGGGGGGGCTTTAACTATGGCTACACCTTC. Its translation is CASSPGGGGFNYGYTF. The rearrangement joins TRBV27 to TRBJ1-2; D perhaps matches TRBD1 (6 bases). Trimming took off 6 bases at V and 1 base at J, with 18 bases between the two ends. Germline V lookup: CDR1 MNHEY, CDR2 SMNVEV (reference sequence). This CDR3 is 16 amino acids long.

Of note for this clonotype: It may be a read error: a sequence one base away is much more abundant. Written as DNA, the CDR3 is TGTGCCAGCAGCTTATCCCCGGAAACCTACAATGAGCAGTACTTC. Amino acids: CASSLSPETYNEQYF. The rearrangement joins TRBV7-7 to TRBJ2-1, with D unresolved. The end of the DNA aligns better with TRBJ2-7, so the J call may be wrong. CDR3 length equals 15 residues. CDR1 and CDR2 from the germline V gene are SSHAT and FNYEAQ (reference sequence).

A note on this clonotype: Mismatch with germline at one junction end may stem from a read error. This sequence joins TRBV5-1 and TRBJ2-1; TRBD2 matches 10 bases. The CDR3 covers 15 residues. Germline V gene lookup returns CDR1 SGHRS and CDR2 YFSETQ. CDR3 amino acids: CASSLAGENYNGQFF. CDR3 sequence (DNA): TGCGCCAGCAGCCTAGCGGGGGAAAACTACAATGGGCAGTTCTTC.

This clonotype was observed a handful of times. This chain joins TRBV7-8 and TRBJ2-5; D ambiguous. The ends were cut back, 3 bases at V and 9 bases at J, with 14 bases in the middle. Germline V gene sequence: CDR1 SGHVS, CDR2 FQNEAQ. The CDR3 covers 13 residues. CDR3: CASSLGRVWSQYF. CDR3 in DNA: TGTGCCAGCAGCTTGGGAAGGGTATGGTCCCAGTACTTC.

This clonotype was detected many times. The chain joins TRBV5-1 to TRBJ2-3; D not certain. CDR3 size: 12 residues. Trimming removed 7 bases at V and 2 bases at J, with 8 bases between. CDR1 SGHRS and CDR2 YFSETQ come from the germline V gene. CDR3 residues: CASAFNTDTQYF. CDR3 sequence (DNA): TGCGCCAGCGCATTCAACACAGATACGCAGTATTTT.

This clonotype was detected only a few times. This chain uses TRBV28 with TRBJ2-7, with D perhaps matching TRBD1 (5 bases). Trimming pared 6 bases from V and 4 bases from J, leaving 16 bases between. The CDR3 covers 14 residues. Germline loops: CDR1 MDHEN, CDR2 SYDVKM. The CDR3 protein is CASSLSGAFYEQYF. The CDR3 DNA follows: TGTGCCAGCAGCCTTAGTGGGGCCTTTTACGAGCAGTACTTC. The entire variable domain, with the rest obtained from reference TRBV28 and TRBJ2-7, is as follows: DVKVTQSSRYLVKRTGEKVFLECVQDMDHENMFWYRQDPGLGLRLIYFSYDVKMKEKGDIPEGYSVSREKKERFSLILESASTNQTSMYLCASSLSGAFYEQYFGPGTRLTVT.

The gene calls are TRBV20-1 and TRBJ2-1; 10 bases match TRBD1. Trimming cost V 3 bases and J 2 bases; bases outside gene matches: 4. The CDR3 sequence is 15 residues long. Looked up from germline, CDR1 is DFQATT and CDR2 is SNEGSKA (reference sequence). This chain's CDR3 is CSASAGTGAYNEQFF. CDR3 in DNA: TGCAGTGCTAGCGCCGGGACAGGGGCCTACAATGAGCAGTTCTTC.

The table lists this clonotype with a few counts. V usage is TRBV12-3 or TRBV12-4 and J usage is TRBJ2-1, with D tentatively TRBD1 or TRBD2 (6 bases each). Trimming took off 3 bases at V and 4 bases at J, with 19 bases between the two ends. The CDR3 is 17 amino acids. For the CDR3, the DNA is TGTGCCAGCAGTTTTCAGGGTGGGTCGGGGGCTTACAATGAGCAGTTCTTC. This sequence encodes CASSFQGGSGAYNEQFF.

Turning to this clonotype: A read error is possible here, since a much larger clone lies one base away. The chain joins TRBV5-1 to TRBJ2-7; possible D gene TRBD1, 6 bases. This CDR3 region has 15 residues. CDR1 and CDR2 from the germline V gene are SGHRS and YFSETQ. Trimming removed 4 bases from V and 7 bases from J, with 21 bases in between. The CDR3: CASSPDAGVHNEQYF. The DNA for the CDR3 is TGCGCCAGCAGCCCTGACGCAGGGGTCCACAATGAGCAGTACTTC. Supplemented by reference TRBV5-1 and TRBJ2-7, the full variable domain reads KAGVTQTPRYLIKTRGQQVTLSCSPISGHRSVSWYQQTPGQGLQFLFEYFSETQRNKGNFPGRFSGRQFSNSRSEMNVSTLELGDSALYLCASSPDAGVHNEQYFGPGTRLTVT.

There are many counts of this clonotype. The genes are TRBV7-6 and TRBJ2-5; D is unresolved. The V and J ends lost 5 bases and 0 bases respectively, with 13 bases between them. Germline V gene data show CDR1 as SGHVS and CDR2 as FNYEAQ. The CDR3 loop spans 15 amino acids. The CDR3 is CASSQVDGDQETQYF. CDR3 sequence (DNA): TGTGCCAGCAGCCAGGTGGACGGAGACCAAGAGACCCAGTACTTC.

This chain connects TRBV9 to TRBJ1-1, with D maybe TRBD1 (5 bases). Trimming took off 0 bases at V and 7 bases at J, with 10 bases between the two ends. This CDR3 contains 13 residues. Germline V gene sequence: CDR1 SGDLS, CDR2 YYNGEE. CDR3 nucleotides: TGTGCCAGCAGCGTAGCTAGCACAGGTGAAGCTTTCTTT. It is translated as CASSVASTGEAFF.

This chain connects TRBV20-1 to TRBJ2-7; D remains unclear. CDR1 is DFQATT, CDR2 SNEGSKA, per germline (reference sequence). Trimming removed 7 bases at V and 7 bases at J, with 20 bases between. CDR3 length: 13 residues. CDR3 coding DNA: TGCAGTGGGACGCAGAGTGGCTACAATGAGCAGTACTTC. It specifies CSGTQSGYNEQYF.

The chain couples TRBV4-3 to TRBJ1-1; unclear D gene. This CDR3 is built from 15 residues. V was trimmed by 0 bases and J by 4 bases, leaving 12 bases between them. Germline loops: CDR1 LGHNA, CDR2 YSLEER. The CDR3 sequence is CASSQEGKGGTEAFF. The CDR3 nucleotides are TGCGCCAGCAGCCAAGAGGGAAAAGGAGGCACTGAAGCTTTCTTT.

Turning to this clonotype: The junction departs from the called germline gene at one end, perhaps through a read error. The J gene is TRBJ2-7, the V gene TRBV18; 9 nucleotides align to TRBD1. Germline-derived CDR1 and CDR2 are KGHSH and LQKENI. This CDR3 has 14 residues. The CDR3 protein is CASSPPGQGHEKYF. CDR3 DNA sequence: TGTGCCAGCTCACCACCGGGACAGGGCCACGAGAAGTACTTC.

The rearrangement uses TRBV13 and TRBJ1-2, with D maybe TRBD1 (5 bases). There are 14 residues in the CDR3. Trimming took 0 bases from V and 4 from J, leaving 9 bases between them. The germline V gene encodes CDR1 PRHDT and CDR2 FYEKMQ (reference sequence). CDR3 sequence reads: CASSLGTVFYGYTF. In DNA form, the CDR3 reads TGTGCCAGCAGCTTAGGGACAGTCTTCTATGGCTACACCTTC.

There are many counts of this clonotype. For the CDR3, the DNA is TGTGCCACCGGGGGCGCCCTGTCAGATACGCAGTATTTT. Encoded protein: CATGGALSDTQYF. The chain employs TRBV10-3 and TRBJ2-3; D may correspond to TRBD1 or TRBD2 (6 bases each). The CDR3 loop spans 13 amino acids. Germline-derived CDR1 and CDR2 are ENHRY and SYGVKD. Trimming cost V 10 bases and J 4 bases, with 15 bases left between them.